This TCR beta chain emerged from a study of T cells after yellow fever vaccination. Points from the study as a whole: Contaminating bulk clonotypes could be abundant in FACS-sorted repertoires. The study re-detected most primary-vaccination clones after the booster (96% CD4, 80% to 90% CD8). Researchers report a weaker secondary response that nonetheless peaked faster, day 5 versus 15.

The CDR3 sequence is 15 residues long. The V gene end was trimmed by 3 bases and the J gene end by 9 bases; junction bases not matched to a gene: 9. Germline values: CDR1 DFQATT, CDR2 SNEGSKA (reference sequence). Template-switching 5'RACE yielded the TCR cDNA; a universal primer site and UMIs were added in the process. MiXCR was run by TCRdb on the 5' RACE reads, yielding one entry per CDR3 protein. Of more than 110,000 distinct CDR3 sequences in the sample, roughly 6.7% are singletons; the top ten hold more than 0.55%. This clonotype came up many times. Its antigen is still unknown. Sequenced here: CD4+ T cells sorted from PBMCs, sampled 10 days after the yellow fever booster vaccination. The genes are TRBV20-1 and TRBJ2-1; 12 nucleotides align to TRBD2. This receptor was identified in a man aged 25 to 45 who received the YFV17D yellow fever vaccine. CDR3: CSASFRLAGGIEQFF. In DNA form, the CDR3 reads TGCAGTGCTAGTTTCAGGCTAGCGGGAGGGATTGAGCAGTTCTTC.